This record covers a single T cell receptor (beta chain). These data belong to a study of blood T cell repertoires in COVID-19. Across the whole study: COVID-19 samples, acute and convalescent, were from the United States, Italy and Spain.

As processed by the authors: Amplification with reference gene primers provided the estimates of nucleated cell counts. The table came from immunoSEQ multiplex PCR; TCRdb's copy has only in-frame clones and leaves some out. V and J calls and clone size are those listed in that table; D and trimming were worked out from the DNA. The sample has 85,000 to 100,000 clones; less than 85% are singletons. The CDR3 totals 13 residues. Germline CDR1 and CDR2: ENHRY and SYGVKD. Between the trimmed V and J ends, which lost 10 bases and 4 bases, there was a span of 17 bases. The TCR sequence derives from a woman aged 60-70 years with acute or convalescent COVID-19. Sequencing was performed on peripheral blood. This chain uses TRBV10-3 with TRBJ2-7; possible D gene TRBD1, 6 bases. CDR3 in DNA: TGTGCCACCGTGCCGGGACATTCTTACGAGCAGTACTTC. This sequence encodes CATVPGHSYEQYF.